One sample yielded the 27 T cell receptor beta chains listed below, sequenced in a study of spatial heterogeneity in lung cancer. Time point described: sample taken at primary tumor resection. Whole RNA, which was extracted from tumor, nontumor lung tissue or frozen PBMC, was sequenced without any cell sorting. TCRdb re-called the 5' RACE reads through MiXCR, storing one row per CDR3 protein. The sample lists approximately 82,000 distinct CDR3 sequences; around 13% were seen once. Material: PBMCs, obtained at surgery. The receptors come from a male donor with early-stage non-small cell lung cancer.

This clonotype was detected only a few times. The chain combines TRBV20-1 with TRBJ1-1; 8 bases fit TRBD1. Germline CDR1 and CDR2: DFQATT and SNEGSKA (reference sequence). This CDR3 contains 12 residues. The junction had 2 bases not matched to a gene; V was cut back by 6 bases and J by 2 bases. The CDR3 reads CSAGQGNTEAFF. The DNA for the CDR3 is TGCAGTGCCGGACAGGGAAACACTGAAGCTTTCTTT.

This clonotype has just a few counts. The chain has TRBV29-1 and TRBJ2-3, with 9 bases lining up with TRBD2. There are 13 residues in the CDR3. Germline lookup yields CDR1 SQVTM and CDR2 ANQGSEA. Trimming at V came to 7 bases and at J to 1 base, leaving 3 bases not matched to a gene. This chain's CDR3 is CSAERGGTDTQYF. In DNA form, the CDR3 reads TGCAGCGCAGAGCGGGGGGGCACAGATACGCAGTATTTT.

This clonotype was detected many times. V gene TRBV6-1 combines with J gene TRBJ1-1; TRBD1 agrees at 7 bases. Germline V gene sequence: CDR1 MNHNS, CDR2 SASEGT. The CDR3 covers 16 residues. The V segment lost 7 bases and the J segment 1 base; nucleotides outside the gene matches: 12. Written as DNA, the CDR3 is TGTGCCAGCACTCGTTTATTAGGGGGCAAGAACACTGAAGCTTTCTTT. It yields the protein CASTRLLGGKNTEAFF.

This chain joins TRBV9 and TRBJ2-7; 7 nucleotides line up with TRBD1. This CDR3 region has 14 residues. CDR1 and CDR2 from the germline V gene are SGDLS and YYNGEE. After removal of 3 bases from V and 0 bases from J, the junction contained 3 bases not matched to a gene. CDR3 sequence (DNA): TGTGCCAGCAGCGAGGGGGCAAACTCCTACGAGCAGTACTTC. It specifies CASSEGANSYEQYF.

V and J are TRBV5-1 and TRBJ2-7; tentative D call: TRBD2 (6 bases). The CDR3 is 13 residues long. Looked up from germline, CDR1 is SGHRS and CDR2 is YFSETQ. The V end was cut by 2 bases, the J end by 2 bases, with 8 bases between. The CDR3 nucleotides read TGCGCCAGCAGCTTCCCGGGAGCCTACGAGCAGTACTTC. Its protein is CASSFPGAYEQYF.

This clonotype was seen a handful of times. The CDR3 spells CASSWTDTQYF. The CDR3 nucleotides are TGTGCCAGCAGTTGGACAGATACGCAGTATTTT. The chain links TRBV12-3 or TRBV12-4 to TRBJ2-3; no clear D gene. V was cut by 4 bases and J by 3 bases, with 2 bases left in between. The CDR3 has 11 amino acids.

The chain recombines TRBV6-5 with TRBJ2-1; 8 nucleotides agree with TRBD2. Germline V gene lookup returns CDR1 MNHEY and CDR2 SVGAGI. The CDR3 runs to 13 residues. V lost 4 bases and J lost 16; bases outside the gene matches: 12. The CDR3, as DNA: TGTGCCAGCAGTTCACCATCGGGACTAGTGTTTTTCTTC. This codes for CASSSPSGLVFFF.

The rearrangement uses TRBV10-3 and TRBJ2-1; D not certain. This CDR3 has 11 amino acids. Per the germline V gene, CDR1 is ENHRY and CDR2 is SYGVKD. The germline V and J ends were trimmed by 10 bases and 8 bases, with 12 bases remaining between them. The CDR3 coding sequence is TGTGCCACTGGATACAACGATGAGCAGTTCTTC. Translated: CATGYNDEQFF.

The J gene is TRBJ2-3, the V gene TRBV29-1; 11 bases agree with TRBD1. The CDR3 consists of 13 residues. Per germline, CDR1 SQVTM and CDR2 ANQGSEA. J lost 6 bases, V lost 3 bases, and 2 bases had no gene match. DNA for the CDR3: TGCAGCGTTGAGGACAGGGGGCTGGATACGCAGTATTTT. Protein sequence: CSVEDRGLDTQYF.

As DNA, the CDR3 is TGTGCCAGTAGTATAGCTTACGGCAGGGTGGAGACCCAGTACTTC. The encoded protein is CASSIAYGRVETQYF. The rearrangement links TRBV19 to TRBJ2-5; D may be TRBD1 (5 bases). Looked up from germline, CDR1 is LNHDA and CDR2 is SQIVND (reference sequence). Trimming shortened V by 1 base and J by 5 bases, and 14 bases separated the two germline ends. The CDR3 is 15 amino acids.

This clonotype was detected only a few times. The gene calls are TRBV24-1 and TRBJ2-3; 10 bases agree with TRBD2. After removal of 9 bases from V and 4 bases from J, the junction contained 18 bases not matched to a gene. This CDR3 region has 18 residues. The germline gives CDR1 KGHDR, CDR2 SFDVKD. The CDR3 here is CATGVLGKREGRADTQYF. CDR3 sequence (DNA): TGTGCCACCGGAGTGTTGGGGAAGCGGGAGGGCCGCGCAGATACGCAGTATTTT.

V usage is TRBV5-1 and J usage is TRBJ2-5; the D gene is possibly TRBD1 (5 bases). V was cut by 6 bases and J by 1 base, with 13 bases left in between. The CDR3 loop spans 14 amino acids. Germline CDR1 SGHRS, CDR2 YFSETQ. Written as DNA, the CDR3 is TGCGCCAGCAAATCCGACAGCCTCCAAGAGACCCAGTACTTC. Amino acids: CASKSDSLQETQYF.

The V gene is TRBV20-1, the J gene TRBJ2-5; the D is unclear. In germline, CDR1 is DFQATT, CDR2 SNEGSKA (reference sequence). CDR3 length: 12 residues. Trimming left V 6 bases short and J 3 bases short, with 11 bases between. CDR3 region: CSAPAFEETQYF. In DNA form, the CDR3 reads TGCAGTGCCCCGGCCTTCGAAGAGACCCAGTACTTC.

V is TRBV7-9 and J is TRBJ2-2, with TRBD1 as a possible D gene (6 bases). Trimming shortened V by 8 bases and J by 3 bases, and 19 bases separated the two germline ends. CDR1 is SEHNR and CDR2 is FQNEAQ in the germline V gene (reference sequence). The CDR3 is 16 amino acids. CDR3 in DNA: TGTGCCAGCCCGCCAGAGGGGGAAGAGGACACCGGGGAGCTGTTTTTT. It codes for CASPPEGEEDTGELFF.

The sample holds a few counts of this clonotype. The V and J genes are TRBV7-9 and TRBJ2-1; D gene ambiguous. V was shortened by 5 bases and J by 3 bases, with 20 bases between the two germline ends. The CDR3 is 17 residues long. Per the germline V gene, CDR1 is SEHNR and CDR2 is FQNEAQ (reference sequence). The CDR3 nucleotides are TGTGCCAGCAGCCCACGGGCGAGTGAAAACTACTACAATGAGCAGTTCTTC. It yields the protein CASSPRASENYYNEQFF.

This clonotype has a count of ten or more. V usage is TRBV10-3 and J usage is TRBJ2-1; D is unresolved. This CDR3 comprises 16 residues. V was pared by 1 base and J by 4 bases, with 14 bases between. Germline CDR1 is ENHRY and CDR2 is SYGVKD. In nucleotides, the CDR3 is TGTGCCATCAGTGAGTTTGGAGACGTGTCTTACAATGAGCAGTTCTTC. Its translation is CAISEFGDVSYNEQFF.

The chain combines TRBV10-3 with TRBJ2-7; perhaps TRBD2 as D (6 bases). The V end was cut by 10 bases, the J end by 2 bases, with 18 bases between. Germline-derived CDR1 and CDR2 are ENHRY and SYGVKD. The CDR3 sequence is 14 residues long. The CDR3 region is CATKAGTGAYEQYF. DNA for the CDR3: TGTGCCACCAAAGCCGGGACGGGAGCCTACGAGCAGTACTTC.

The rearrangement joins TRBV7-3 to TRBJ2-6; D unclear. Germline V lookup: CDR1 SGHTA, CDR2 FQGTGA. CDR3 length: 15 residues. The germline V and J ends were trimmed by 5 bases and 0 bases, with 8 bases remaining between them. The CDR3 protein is CASSQTGSGANVLTF. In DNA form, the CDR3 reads TGTGCCAGCAGCCAAACGGGCTCTGGGGCCAACGTCCTGACTTTC.

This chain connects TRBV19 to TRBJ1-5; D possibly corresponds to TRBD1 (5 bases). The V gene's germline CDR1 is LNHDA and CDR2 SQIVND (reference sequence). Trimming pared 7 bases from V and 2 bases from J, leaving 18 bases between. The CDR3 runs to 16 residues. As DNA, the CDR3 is TGTGCCAGTATCGAAAAGGGGTCATACGGCAATCAGCCCCAGCATTTT. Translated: CASIEKGSYGNQPQHF.

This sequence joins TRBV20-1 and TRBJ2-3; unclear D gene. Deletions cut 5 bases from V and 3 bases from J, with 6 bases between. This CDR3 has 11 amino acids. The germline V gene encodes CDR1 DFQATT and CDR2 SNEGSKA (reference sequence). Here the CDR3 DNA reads TGCAGTGCTTCGACTACAGATACGCAGTATTTT. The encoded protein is CSASTTDTQYF.

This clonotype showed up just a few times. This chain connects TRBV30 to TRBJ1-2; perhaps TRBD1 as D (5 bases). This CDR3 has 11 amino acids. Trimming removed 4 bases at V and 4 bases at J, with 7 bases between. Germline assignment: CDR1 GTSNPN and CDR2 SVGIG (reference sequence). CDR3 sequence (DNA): TGTGCCTGGACAGGGTCCTATGGCTACACCTTC. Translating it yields CAWTGSYGYTF.

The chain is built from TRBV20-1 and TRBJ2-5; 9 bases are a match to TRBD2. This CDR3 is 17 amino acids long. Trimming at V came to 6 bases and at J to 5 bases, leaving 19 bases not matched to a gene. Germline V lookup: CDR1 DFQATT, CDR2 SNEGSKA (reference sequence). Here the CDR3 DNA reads TGCAGTGCCCCAGGCCTAGCGGGATCATACGGCCGGGAGACCCAGTACTTC. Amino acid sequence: CSAPGLAGSYGRETQYF.

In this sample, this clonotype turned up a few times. The CDR3 bases are TGCAGCGTTGAAGGCCCCGGGGAGCTGTTTTTT. Amino acid sequence: CSVEGPGELFF. The chain carries TRBV29-1 and TRBJ2-2, with unresolved D. Germline values: CDR1 SQVTM, CDR2 ANQGSEA. V was shortened by 1 base and J by 6 bases, with 3 bases between the two germline ends. The CDR3 has 11 residues.

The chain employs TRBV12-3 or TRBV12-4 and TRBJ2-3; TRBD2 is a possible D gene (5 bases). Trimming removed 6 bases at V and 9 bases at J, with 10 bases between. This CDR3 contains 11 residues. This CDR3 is CASSREGTQYF. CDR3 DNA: TGTGCCAGCAGCCGGGAAGGGACGCAGTATTTT.

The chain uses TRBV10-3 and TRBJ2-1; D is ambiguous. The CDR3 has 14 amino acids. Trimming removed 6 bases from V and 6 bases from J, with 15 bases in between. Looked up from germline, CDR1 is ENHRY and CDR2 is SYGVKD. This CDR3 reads CAIRKSESINEQFF. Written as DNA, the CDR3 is TGTGCCATCAGGAAGAGTGAAAGCATCAATGAGCAGTTCTTC.

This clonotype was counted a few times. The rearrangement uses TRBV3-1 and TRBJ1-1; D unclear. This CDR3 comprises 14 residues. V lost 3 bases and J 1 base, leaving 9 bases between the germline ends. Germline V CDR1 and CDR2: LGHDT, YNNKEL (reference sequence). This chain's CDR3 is CASSQGLKNTEAFF. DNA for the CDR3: TGTGCCAGCAGCCAGGGCCTTAAGAACACTGAAGCTTTCTTT.

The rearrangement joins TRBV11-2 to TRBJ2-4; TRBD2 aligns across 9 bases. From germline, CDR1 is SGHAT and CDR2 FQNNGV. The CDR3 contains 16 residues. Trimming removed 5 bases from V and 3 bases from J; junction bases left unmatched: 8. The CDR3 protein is CASSHSGGYYKNIQYF. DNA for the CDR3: TGTGCCAGCAGCCACAGCGGGGGGTATTACAAAAACATTCAGTACTTC.